These T cell receptor beta chains were read from a single sample in a study of human T cells and chemical hapten exposure. From the RACE reads, TCRdb called clonotypes with MiXCR, one entry per CDR3 protein. The sample has about 200,000 distinct CDR3 sequences; around a quarter are singletons. Sample: whole blood, taken in connection with sensitization to the hapten diphenylcyclopropenone (DPC). The receptor set was obtained from a woman aged 35 to 49 with alopecia areata. Some clones in this sample may be carry-over from other donors' samples. Both conserved end residues are part of each CDR3. The order of the fields is J gene, D gene, V gene, CDR3 protein. The D gene is left open where the match is weak.

j_call: TRBJ1-4; d_call: .; v_call: TRBV5-1; cdr3_aa: CASSLLGIGVNEKLFF
j_call: TRBJ2-1; d_call: .; v_call: TRBV7-9; cdr3_aa: CASSPSEAPTYNEQFF
j_call: TRBJ2-3; d_call: TRBD2; v_call: TRBV3-1; cdr3_aa: CASSPRAGGTDTQYF
j_call: TRBJ2-7; d_call: .; v_call: TRBV30; cdr3_aa: CAWSATTASTEQYF
j_call: TRBJ2-2; d_call: .; v_call: TRBV29-1; cdr3_aa: CSVQIRSANTGELFF
j_call: TRBJ2-7; d_call: .; v_call: TRBV20-1; cdr3_aa: CSASGGDTYEQYF
j_call: TRBJ1-5; d_call: .; v_call: TRBV5-6; cdr3_aa: CASSLANGRDQPQHF
j_call: TRBJ1-1; d_call: .; v_call: TRBV28; cdr3_aa: CASSFLGPGEVAFF
j_call: TRBJ2-7; d_call: .; v_call: TRBV28; cdr3_aa: CASSSRDAVKAAQYF
j_call: TRBJ2-2; d_call: TRBD2; v_call: TRBV4-2; cdr3_aa: CASSPGTRLSGELFF
j_call: TRBJ1-3; d_call: .; v_call: TRBV28; cdr3_aa: CASTGQGRNTIYF
j_call: TRBJ2-1; d_call: .; v_call: TRBV12-3/TRBV12-4; cdr3_aa: CASSQSDGNYNEQFF
j_call: TRBJ2-7; d_call: TRBD1; v_call: TRBV28; cdr3_aa: CASMRQGGYEQYF
j_call: TRBJ1-2; d_call: .; v_call: TRBV7-6; cdr3_aa: CASSLERDRPRDTF
j_call: TRBJ2-5; d_call: TRBD2; v_call: TRBV29-1; cdr3_aa: CSVGVVTSGSGETQYF
j_call: TRBJ2-1; d_call: .; v_call: TRBV7-2; cdr3_aa: CASSGTSTVPGSEQFF
j_call: TRBJ1-6; d_call: .; v_call: TRBV7-2; cdr3_aa: CASSLLGDGGYSPLHF
j_call: TRBJ2-1; d_call: .; v_call: TRBV20-1; cdr3_aa: CSATWPSNEQFF
j_call: TRBJ2-7; d_call: .; v_call: TRBV5-1; cdr3_aa: CASSLKVSGIYEQYF
j_call: TRBJ2-7; d_call: .; v_call: TRBV5-1; cdr3_aa: CASSRAGSGLVTYEQYF
j_call: TRBJ1-5; d_call: .; v_call: TRBV19; cdr3_aa: CASRMNNQPQHF
j_call: TRBJ2-4; d_call: TRBD1; v_call: TRBV28; cdr3_aa: CASRLRQGRAKNIQYF
j_call: TRBJ2-7; d_call: .; v_call: TRBV28; cdr3_aa: CASSGTTRPYEQYF
j_call: TRBJ2-6; d_call: .; v_call: TRBV10-3; cdr3_aa: CAISGGSSGANVLTF
j_call: TRBJ2-1; d_call: TRBD2; v_call: TRBV20-1; cdr3_aa: CSAKKAGLAITSGSWEQFF
j_call: TRBJ1-5; d_call: .; v_call: TRBV4-1; cdr3_aa: CASSQVLLPRDNQPQHF
j_call: TRBJ1-6; d_call: .; v_call: TRBV12-3/TRBV12-4; cdr3_aa: CASSLGRVGNSPLHF
j_call: TRBJ2-1; d_call: TRBD2; v_call: TRBV10-2; cdr3_aa: CASSRLALNNEQFF
j_call: TRBJ1-5; d_call: TRBD1; v_call: TRBV20-1; cdr3_aa: CSARGQGGNQPQHF
j_call: TRBJ2-2; d_call: .; v_call: TRBV28; cdr3_aa: CASSYQTGELFF
j_call: TRBJ2-3; d_call: .; v_call: TRBV2; cdr3_aa: CASSEVRVQFEPQYF
j_call: TRBJ2-7; d_call: .; v_call: TRBV5-6; cdr3_aa: CASSPGHVYEQYF
j_call: TRBJ2-2; d_call: TRBD2; v_call: TRBV28; cdr3_aa: CASYSGVNTGELFF
j_call: TRBJ1-1; d_call: TRBD1; v_call: TRBV6-5; cdr3_aa: CASSPRTGRTEAFF
j_call: TRBJ2-7; d_call: .; v_call: TRBV10-3; cdr3_aa: CAISDSGLWAYEQYF
j_call: TRBJ1-6; d_call: .; v_call: TRBV3-1; cdr3_aa: CASSQDMASSYNSPLHF
j_call: TRBJ2-7; d_call: .; v_call: TRBV11-1; cdr3_aa: CASSRYGSPYEQYF
j_call: TRBJ2-6; d_call: .; v_call: TRBV4-3; cdr3_aa: CASSPTRHGSGANVLTF
j_call: TRBJ2-3; d_call: .; v_call: TRBV11-1; cdr3_aa: CASSPPGAGTPDTQYF
j_call: TRBJ2-7; d_call: .; v_call: TRBV4-1; cdr3_aa: CASSQARLGEQYF
j_call: TRBJ1-4; d_call: .; v_call: TRBV7-2; cdr3_aa: CASSLAQGTNEKLFF
j_call: TRBJ2-5; d_call: TRBD1; v_call: TRBV19; cdr3_aa: CASSIGGTGRLKTQYF
j_call: TRBJ2-7; d_call: TRBD2; v_call: TRBV28; cdr3_aa: CASSLPTVLAGVSYEQYF
j_call: TRBJ2-5; d_call: TRBD1; v_call: TRBV18; cdr3_aa: CASSPRTGAGETQYF
j_call: TRBJ2-1; d_call: TRBD2; v_call: TRBV25-1; cdr3_aa: CASSDSRRASGYNEQFF
j_call: TRBJ2-1; d_call: TRBD2; v_call: TRBV2; cdr3_aa: CASSELEAGVSSEQFF
j_call: TRBJ2-7; d_call: TRBD1; v_call: TRBV5-5; cdr3_aa: CASSFNRGDYEQYF
j_call: TRBJ2-2; d_call: .; v_call: TRBV4-3; cdr3_aa: CASSRGSPLTGELFF
j_call: TRBJ2-7; d_call: TRBD1; v_call: TRBV7-2; cdr3_aa: CASSPMTGGAGEQYF
j_call: TRBJ1-6; d_call: .; v_call: TRBV20-1; cdr3_aa: CSAPLGGSYNSPLHF
j_call: TRBJ2-2; d_call: .; v_call: TRBV6-6; cdr3_aa: CASSYSWTRNTGELFF
j_call: TRBJ2-3; d_call: .; v_call: TRBV20-1; cdr3_aa: CSARAPRGRTDTQYF